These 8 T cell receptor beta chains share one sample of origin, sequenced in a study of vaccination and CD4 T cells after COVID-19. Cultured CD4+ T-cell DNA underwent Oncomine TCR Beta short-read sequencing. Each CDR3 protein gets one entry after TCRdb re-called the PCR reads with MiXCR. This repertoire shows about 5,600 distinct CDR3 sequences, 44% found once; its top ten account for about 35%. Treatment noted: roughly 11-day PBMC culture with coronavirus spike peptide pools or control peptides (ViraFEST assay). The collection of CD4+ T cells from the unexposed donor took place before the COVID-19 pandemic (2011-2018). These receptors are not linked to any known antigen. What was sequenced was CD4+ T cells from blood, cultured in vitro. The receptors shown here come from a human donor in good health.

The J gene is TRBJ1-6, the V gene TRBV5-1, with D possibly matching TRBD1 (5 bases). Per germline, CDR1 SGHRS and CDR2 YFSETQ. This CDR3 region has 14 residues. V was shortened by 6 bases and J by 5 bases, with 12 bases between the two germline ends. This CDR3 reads CASTWGENNSPLHF. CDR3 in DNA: TGCGCCAGCACTTGGGGCGAAAATAATTCACCCCTCCACTTT.

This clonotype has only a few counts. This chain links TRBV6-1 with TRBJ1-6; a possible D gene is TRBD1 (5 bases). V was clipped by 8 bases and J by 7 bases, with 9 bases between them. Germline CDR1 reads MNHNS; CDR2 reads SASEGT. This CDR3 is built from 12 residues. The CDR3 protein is CASGDRNSPLHF. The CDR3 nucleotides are TGTGCCAGCGGGGACCGAAATTCACCCCTCCACTTT.

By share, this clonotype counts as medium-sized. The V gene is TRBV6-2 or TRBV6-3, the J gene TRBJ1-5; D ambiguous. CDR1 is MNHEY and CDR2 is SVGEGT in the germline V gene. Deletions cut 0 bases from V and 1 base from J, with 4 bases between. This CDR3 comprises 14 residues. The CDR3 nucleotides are TGTGCCAGCAGTTACTCAGGGAGCAATCAGCCCCAGCATTTT. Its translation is CASSYSGSNQPQHF.

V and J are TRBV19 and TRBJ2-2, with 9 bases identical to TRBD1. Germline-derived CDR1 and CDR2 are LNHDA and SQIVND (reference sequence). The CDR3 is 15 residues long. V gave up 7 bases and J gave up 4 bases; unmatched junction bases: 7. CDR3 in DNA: TGTGCCAGTAATCCCGGGACAGGGATCACCGGGGAGCTGTTTTTT. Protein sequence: CASNPGTGITGELFF.

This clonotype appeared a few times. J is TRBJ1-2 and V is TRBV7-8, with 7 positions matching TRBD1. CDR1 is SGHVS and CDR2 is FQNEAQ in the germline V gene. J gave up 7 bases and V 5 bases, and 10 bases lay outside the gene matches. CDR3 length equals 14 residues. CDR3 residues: CASSPTEGATGYTF. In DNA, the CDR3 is TGTGCCAGCAGCCCTACTGAGGGGGCTACTGGCTACACCTTC.

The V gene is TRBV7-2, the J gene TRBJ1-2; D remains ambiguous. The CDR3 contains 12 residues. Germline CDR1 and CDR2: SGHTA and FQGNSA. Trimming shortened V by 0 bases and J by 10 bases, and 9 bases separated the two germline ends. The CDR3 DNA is TGTGCCAGCAGCTTAGCCGGTGGGTACTACACCTTC. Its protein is CASSLAGGYYTF.

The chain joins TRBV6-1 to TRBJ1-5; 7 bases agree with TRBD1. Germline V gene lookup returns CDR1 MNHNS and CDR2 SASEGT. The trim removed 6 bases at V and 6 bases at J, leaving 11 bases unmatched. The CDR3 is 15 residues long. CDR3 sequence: CASRTPTGVSQPQHF. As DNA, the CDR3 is TGTGCCAGCAGGACACCCACAGGGGTTAGTCAGCCCCAGCATTTT.

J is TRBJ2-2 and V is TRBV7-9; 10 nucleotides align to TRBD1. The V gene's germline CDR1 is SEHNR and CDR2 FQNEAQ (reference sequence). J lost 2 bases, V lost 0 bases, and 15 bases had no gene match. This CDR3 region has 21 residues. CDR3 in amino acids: CASSLAVPGQGPRTNTGELFF. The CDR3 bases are TGTGCCAGCAGCTTAGCGGTACCGGGACAGGGGCCCCGAACCAACACCGGGGAGCTGTTTTTT.